This is a list of T cell receptor beta chains from one sample in a study of monozygotic twins with inflammatory bowel disease. TCRdb re-analyzed the 5' RACE reads; it lists each CDR3 protein once, without DNA. This sample's table reports 350,000 to 500,000 distinct CDR3 sequences. Sequencing used blood. These receptors were obtained from a human donor with ulcerative colitis or Crohn's disease, or a healthy co-twin of an affected twin (not recorded which). CDR3s include the opening cysteine and the closing phenylalanine or tryptophan.

V	J	length	CDR3
TRBV7-9	TRBJ2-1	15	CASSQPGVSGNEQFF
TRBV12-3/TRBV12-4	TRBJ2-3	14	CASRAQGAGDTQYF
TRBV20-1	TRBJ1-6	13	CSAMTGWNSPLHF
TRBV5-4	TRBJ2-5	17	CASSSGTRRVSWETQYF
TRBV28	TRBJ2-3	13	CASRDGFTDTQYF
TRBV14	TRBJ1-5	14	CASSQTGDDQPQHF
TRBV7-2	TRBJ1-1	13	CASSLMQNTEAFF
TRBV7-9	TRBJ1-2	12	CASSADIYGYTF
TRBV12-3/TRBV12-4	TRBJ2-3	16	CASSPLAWGSTDTQYF
TRBV20-1	TRBJ1-1	13	CSADWSMNTEAFF
TRBV12-3/TRBV12-4	TRBJ2-3	15	CASSLVATRTDTQYF
TRBV20-1	TRBJ2-1	12	CSAPPSYNEQFF
TRBV6-5	TRBJ1-1	13	CASSYSFRDEAFF
TRBV13	TRBJ1-2	15	CASSLGTDYNYGYTF
TRBV18	TRBJ1-1	14	CASSSFGGNTEAFF
TRBV12-3/TRBV12-4	TRBJ1-1	17	CASSLFGRGLMNTEAFF
TRBV5-1	TRBJ1-3	15	CASSLGAASGNTIYF
TRBV5-4	TRBJ2-3	16	CASSLKLAGRTDTQYF
TRBV5-5	TRBJ1-5	13	CASSVQGFQPQHF
TRBV7-2	TRBJ2-7	14	CASSLVSGGNEQYF
TRBV9	TRBJ2-7	14	CASSPGTGPYEQYF
TRBV20-1	TRBJ2-1	12	CSGAVSYNEQFF
TRBV5-5	TRBJ1-1	15	CASSLEETSNTEAFF
TRBV15	TRBJ2-1	15	CATSRVKGAYDEQFF
TRBV2	TRBJ2-7	14	CASRADRGRYEQYF
TRBV7-8	TRBJ2-7	16	CASRTPGAGGTYEQYF
TRBV20-1	TRBJ2-1	14	CSARAGSAYNEQFF
TRBV18	TRBJ2-2	16	CASSPLRTGVTGELFF
TRBV5-4	TRBJ1-4	14	CASSTRQGMEKLFF
TRBV28	TRBJ2-7	17	CASSYGSAGGTSYEQYF
TRBV12-3/TRBV12-4	TRBJ1-6	15	CASSPSQGGNSPLHF
TRBV6-1	TRBJ1-5	16	CASRGRGAGSHQPQHF
TRBV7-3	TRBJ2-2	15	CASSLGVPNTGELFF
TRBV6-6	TRBJ1-5	14	CATKPGNSNQPQHF
TRBV7-9	TRBJ1-2	16	CASSPLVQGPQYGYTF
TRBV9	TRBJ1-4	14	CASSVGPVGEKLFF
TRBV14	TRBJ2-2	13	CASSQRRSGELFF
TRBV20-1	TRBJ1-2	13	CSADQTGGAGYTF
TRBV6-1	TRBJ2-3	15	CASSPEGRGTDTQYF
TRBV20-1	TRBJ2-3	16	CSASGTSGSGTDTQYF
TRBV15	TRBJ2-6	14	CATSREVGANVLTF
TRBV25-1	TRBJ2-5	17	CASSEIGGTGARETQYF
TRBV27	TRBJ1-1	13	CASSASRGSEAFF
TRBV28	TRBJ2-5	14	CANSPGLALETQYF
TRBV28	TRBJ2-2	15	CASSAYIANTGELFF
TRBV14	TRBJ1-1	13	CASATGVNTEAFF
TRBV11-2	TRBJ2-2	14	CATTRTGNTGELFF
TRBV30	TRBJ1-4	13	CAWRGDENEKLFF
TRBV27	TRBJ1-6	12	CASSFHQSPLHF
TRBV6-5	TRBJ1-1	16	CASSYGDRLMNTEAFF
TRBV2	TRBJ2-3	13	CASSALTADTQYF
TRBV5-1	TRBJ2-6	16	CASSGDPSSGANVLTF
TRBV28	TRBJ2-7	13	CATTGTATYEQYF
TRBV4-2	TRBJ2-2	16	CASSQQQGTNTGELFF
TRBV27	TRBJ1-1	12	CASKGGWAEAFF